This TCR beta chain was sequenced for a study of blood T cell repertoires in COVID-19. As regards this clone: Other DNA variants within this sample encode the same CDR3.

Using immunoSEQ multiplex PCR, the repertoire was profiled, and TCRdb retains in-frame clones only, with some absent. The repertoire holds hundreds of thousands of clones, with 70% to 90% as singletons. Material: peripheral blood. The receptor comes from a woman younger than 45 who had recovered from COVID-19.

The CDR3 DNA is TGTGCCAGCAGTTTCAGGGGCTATGGCTACACCTTC. It encodes CASSFRGYGYTF. This chain joins TRBV28 and TRBJ1-2, with D perhaps TRBD1 (6 bases). CDR1 and CDR2 (germline): MDHEN, SYDVKM. CDR3 length: 12 residues. Deletions cut 3 bases from V and 4 bases from J, with 6 bases between.